What follows are 12 T cell receptor beta chains derived from one specimen sequenced in a study of shared clonotypes between healthy human individuals. Here immunoSEQ multiplex PCR was the method, and the copy in TCRdb shows in-frame clones only, minus some. The sample carries some 650,000 clones, 95% to 98% recorded once. The sample consisted of naive CD4+ T cells sorted from blood. The subset is: CD45RA+ positively selected. All receptors come from a woman aged 30 to 39 in good health.

The CDR3: CASSLVLAGPDTQYF. For the CDR3, the DNA is TGTGCCAGCAGTTTAGTACTAGCGGGACCAGATACGCAGTATTTT. The chain recombines TRBV27 with TRBJ2-3, with TRBD2 identical over 10 bases. V lost 2 bases to trimming and J lost 4 bases; unmatched junction nucleotides: 3. This CDR3 comprises 15 residues. The V gene's germline CDR1 is MNHEY and CDR2 SMNVEV (reference sequence).

The chain couples TRBV18 to TRBJ2-7; D call uncertain. V was clipped by 3 bases and J by 3 bases, with 9 bases between them. There are 13 residues in the CDR3. Germline CDR1 reads KGHSH; CDR2 reads LQKENI. The CDR3 DNA sequence: TGTGCCAGCTCACCCGACAAGAACTACGAGCAGTACTTC. This encodes CASSPDKNYEQYF.

As regards this clone: Distinct nucleotide sequences in the sample also encode this CDR3. This chain links TRBV28 with TRBJ2-7; D remains unclear. Germline values: CDR1 MDHEN, CDR2 SYDVKM. V was clipped by 3 bases and J by 1 base, with 4 bases between them. The length of the CDR3 is 12 residues. In nucleotides, the CDR3 is TGTGCCAGCAGTTTCTTGTCCTACGAGCAGTACTTC. Translated, it gives CASSFLSYEQYF.

The CDR3 spells CASSTRWGTSGQETQYF. The DNA of the CDR3 is TGTGCCAGCAGCACCCGGTGGGGGACTAGCGGGCAAGAGACCCAGTACTTC. This sequence joins TRBV9 and TRBJ2-5, with 12 bases matching TRBD2. This CDR3 region has 17 residues. The germline V gene encodes CDR1 SGDLS and CDR2 YYNGEE. V shed 4 bases, J shed 2 bases, and the junction held 9 bases outside the gene matches.

This clone was observed a few times. This same CDR3 is encoded by further DNA sequences in the sample. The CDR3 region has the DNA TGTGCCAGCAGTTCAATTGAGGACAGGCACCTAAATGGCTACACCTTC. This sequence encodes CASSSIEDRHLNGYTF. The chain combines TRBV2 with TRBJ1-2; TRBD1 aligns across 7 bases. This CDR3 is 16 amino acids long. Germline V lookup: CDR1 SNHLY, CDR2 FYNNEI. V shed 5 bases, J shed 6 bases, and the junction held 15 bases outside the gene matches.

The CDR3 reads CASSQAGADTQYF. DNA of the CDR3: TGTGCCAGCTCACAGGCCGGGGCAGATACGCAGTATTTT. The chain links TRBV18 to TRBJ2-3; D is possibly TRBD2 (5 bases). The CDR3 is 13 residues long. From germline, CDR1 is KGHSH and CDR2 LQKENI. Trimming removed 4 bases from V and 4 bases from J, with 9 bases in between.

The chain has TRBV7-7 and TRBJ2-5; D remains ambiguous. The V gene lost 0 bases and the J gene lost 2 bases, with 7 bases spanning the gap. Germline V gene lookup returns CDR1 SSHAT and CDR2 FNYEAQ (reference sequence). The length of the CDR3 is 14 residues. Here the CDR3 DNA reads TGTGCCAGCAGCTTAGCCCGAGGTCAAGAGACCCAGTACTTC. Its translation is CASSLARGQETQYF.

This clone appeared once. The chain joins TRBV7-9 to TRBJ2-5; D gene unclear. Trimming removed 6 bases from V and 5 bases from J, with 13 bases in between. Germline-derived CDR1 and CDR2 are SEHNR and FQNEAQ (reference sequence). The CDR3 contains 13 residues. The CDR3 nucleotides are TGTGCCAGCAGTCGTCCACCCGGGGAGACCCAGTACTTC. Its translation is CASSRPPGETQYF.

The V call is TRBV5-1, the J call TRBJ2-7; D unclear. V lost 0 bases, J lost 2 bases, and 9 bases lay in between. This CDR3 comprises 14 residues. Per the germline V gene, CDR1 is SGHRS and CDR2 is YFSETQ. In nucleotides, the CDR3 is TGCGCCAGCAGCTTGGTCCAGTCTCCCTACGAGCAGTACTTC. Encoded protein: CASSLVQSPYEQYF.

The chain uses TRBV2 and TRBJ1-2, with D unresolved. This CDR3 contains 13 residues. Germline loops: CDR1 SNHLY, CDR2 FYNNEI. Deletions cut 8 bases from V and 4 bases from J, with 14 bases between. CDR3 bases: TGTGCCAGCTCTCTCTACACCCCCTATGGCTACACCTTC. Residues: CASSLYTPYGYTF.

This sequence joins TRBV11-2 and TRBJ1-1; weak D call: TRBD1 (5 bases). CDR1 and CDR2 (germline): SGHAT, FQNNGV. V was pared by 8 bases and J by 0 bases, with 10 bases between. The CDR3 totals 13 residues. The DNA for the CDR3 is TGTGCCAGCCGCGGACAAATGAACACTGAAGCTTTCTTT. This translates into CASRGQMNTEAFF.

J is TRBJ1-1 and V is TRBV2, with D maybe TRBD1 (6 bases). The CDR3 runs 12 residues. CDR1 and CDR2 (germline): SNHLY, FYNNEI. Trimming left V 5 bases short and J 11 bases short, with 15 bases between. CDR3 coding DNA: TGTGCCAGCAGTAACCTAGGGGGTTACGCTTTCTTT. Translation gives CASSNLGGYAFF.